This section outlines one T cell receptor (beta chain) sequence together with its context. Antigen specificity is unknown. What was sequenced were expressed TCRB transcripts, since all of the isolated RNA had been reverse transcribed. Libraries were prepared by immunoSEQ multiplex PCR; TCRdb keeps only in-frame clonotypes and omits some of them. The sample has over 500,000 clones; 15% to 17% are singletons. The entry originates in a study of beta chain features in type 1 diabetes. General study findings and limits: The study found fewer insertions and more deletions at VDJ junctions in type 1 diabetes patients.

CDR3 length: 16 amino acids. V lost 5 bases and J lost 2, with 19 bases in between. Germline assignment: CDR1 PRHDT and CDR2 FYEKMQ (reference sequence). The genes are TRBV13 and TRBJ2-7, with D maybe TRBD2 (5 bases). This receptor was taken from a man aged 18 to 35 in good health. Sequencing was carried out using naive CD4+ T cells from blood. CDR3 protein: CASSPATGEHPYEQYF. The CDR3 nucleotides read TGTGCCAGCAGCCCCGCGACCGGGGAACACCCCTACGAGCAGTACTTC.